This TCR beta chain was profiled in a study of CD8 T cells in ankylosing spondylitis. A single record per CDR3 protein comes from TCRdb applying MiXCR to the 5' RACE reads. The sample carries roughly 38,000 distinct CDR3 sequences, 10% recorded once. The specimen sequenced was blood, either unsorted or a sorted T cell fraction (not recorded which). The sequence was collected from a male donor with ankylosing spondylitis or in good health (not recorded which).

CDR3 amino acids: CASSLEEYQETQYF. CDR3 nucleotide sequence: TGCGCCAGCAGCCTTGAAGAGTACCAAGAGACCCAGTACTTC. The chain joins TRBV4-1 to TRBJ2-5; no firm D call. Trimming stripped 4 bases from V and 0 bases from J, with 9 bases between. The germline CDR1 and CDR2 sequences are MGHRA and YSYEKL. The CDR3 extends over 14 amino acids.